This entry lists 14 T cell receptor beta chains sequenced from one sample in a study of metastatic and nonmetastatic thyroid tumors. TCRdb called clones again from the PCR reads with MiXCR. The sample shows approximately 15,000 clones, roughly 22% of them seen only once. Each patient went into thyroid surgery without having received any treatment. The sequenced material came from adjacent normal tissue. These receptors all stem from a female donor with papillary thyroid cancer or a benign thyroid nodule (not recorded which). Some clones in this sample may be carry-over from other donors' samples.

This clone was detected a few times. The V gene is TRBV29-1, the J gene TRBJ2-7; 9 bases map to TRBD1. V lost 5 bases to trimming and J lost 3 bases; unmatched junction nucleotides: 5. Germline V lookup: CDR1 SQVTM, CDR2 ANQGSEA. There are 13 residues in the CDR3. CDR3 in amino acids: CSVRLDRGYEQYF. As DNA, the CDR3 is TGCAGCGTTCGGTTGGACAGGGGCTACGAGCAGTACTTC.

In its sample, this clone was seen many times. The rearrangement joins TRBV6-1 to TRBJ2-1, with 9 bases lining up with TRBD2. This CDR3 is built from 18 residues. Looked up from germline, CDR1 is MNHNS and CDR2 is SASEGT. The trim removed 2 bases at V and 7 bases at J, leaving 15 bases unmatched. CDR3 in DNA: TGTGCCAGCAGTGAAAACAGCCTCCGGGCAACTAGCGGGAATGAGCAGTTCTTC. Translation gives CASSENSLRATSGNEQFF.

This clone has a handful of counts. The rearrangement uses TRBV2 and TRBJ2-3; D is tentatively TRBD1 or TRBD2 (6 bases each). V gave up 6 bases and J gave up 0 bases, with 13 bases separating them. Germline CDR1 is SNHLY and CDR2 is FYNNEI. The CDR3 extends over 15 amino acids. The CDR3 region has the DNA TGTGCCAGCAGAGGGGGGCGGGCTAGCACAGATACGCAGTATTTT. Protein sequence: CASRGGRASTDTQYF.

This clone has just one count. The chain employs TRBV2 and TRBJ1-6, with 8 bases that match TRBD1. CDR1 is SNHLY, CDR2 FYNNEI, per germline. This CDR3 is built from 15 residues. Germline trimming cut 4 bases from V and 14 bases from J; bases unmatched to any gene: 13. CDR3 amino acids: CASSATGTGLRSLHF. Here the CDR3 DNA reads TGTGCCAGCAGTGCAACCGGGACAGGTTTAAGGTCCCTCCACTTT.

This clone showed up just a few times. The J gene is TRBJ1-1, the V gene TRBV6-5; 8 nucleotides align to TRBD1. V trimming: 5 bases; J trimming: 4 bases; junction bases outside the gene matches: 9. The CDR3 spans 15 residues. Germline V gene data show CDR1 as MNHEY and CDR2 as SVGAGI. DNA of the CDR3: TGTGCCAGCAGTACCGAATACAGGGGGGCCACTGAAGCTTTCTTT. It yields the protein CASSTEYRGATEAFF.

The CDR3 sequence is CASSLRTGEYYGYTF. For the CDR3, the DNA is TGTGCCAGCAGTCTCAGGACAGGGGAATATTATGGCTACACCTTC. The V call is TRBV28, the J call TRBJ1-2, with 9 positions matching TRBD1. The CDR3 consists of 15 residues. In germline, CDR1 is MDHEN, CDR2 SYDVKM. With V trimmed by 5 bases and J by 5 bases, 9 bases remained unmatched.

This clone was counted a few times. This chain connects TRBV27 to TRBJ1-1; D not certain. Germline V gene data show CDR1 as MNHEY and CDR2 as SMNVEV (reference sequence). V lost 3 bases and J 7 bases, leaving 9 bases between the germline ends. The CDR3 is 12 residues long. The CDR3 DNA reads TGTGCCAGCAGTTTGGGAGGTAGTGAAGCTTTCTTT. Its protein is CASSLGGSEAFF.

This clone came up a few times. The CDR3: CASSPENIQYF. In nucleotides, the CDR3 is TGTGCCAGCAGTCCAGAAAACATTCAGTACTTC. The chain has TRBV2 and TRBJ2-4, with D uncertain. Germline CDR1 reads SNHLY; CDR2 reads FYNNEI. With 5 bases removed from V and 5 bases from J, the gap between germline ends came to 4 bases. This CDR3 comprises 11 residues.

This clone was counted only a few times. For the CDR3, the DNA is TGCAGTGCTCGGACAGGAGGAAACACCATATATTTT. Translating it yields CSARTGGNTIYF. The chain links TRBV20-1 to TRBJ1-3; 7 nucleotides agree with TRBD1. Looked up from germline, CDR1 is DFQATT and CDR2 is SNEGSKA (reference sequence). This CDR3 has 12 amino acids. Trimming took 5 bases from V and 4 from J; bases not matched to a gene: 2.

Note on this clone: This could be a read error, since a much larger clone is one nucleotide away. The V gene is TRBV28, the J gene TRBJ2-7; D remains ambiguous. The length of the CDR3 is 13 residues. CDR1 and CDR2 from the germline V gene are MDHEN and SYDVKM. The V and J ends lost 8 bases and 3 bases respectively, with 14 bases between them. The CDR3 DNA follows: TGTGCCAGCGGAATAAGTTCAGACTACGAGCAGTACTTC. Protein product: CASGISSDYEQYF.

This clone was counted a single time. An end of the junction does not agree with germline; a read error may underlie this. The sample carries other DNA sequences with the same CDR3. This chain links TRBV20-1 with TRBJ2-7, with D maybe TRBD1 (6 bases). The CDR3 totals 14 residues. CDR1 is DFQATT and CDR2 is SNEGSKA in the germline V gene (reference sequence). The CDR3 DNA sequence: TGTAGTGCTAGAGATCCGACAGGCTACTACGAGCAGTACTTC. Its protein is CSARDPTGYYEQYF.

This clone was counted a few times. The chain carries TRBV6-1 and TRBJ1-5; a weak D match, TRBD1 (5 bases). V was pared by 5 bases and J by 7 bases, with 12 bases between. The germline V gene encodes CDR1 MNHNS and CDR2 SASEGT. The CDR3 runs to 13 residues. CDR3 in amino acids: CASSHEGSQPQHF. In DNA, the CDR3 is TGTGCCAGCAGTCACGAGGGGTCACAGCCCCAGCATTTT.

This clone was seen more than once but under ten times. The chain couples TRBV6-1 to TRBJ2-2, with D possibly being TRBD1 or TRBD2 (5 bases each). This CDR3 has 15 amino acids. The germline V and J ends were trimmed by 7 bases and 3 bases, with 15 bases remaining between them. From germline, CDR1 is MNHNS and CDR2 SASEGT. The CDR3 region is CASKKTGTYTGELFF. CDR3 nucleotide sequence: TGTGCCAGCAAGAAAACCGGGACCTACACCGGGGAGCTGTTTTTT.

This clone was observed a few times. The CDR3 here is CASSSQGPYNSPLHF. The CDR3 nucleotides are TGTGCCAGCAGCTCCCAGGGGCCCTATAATTCACCCCTCCACTTT. V is TRBV7-6 and J is TRBJ1-6; D perhaps matches TRBD1 (6 bases). This CDR3 is built from 15 residues. With 4 bases removed from V and 2 bases from J, the gap between germline ends came to 9 bases. Germline values: CDR1 SGHVS, CDR2 FNYEAQ.